These 30 T cell receptor beta chains were all obtained from the same sample, sequenced in a study of CD8 T cells in ankylosing spondylitis. Regarding the study as a whole: The study identified a TCR beta motif of several highly homologous variants that appeared characteristic of ankylosing spondylitis blood.

Using its own MiXCR run on the 5' RACE reads, TCRdb lists one record per CDR3 protein. The sample holds roughly 440,000 distinct CDR3 sequences, approximately 17% seen once. These TCRs are of unknown antigen specificity. Specimen: blood, either unsorted or a sorted T cell fraction (not recorded which). All receptors come from a male donor with ankylosing spondylitis.

The chain joins TRBV28 to TRBJ1-1; 8 bases are shared with TRBD1. The CDR3 has 14 residues. J gave up 5 bases and V 3 bases, and 5 bases lay outside the gene matches. CDR1 is MDHEN, CDR2 SYDVKM, per germline. The CDR3 region is CASSFAGGRTEAFF. The CDR3 region has the DNA TGTGCCAGCAGTTTTGCAGGGGGCAGGACTGAAGCTTTCTTT.

This clonotype has more than one count but fewer than ten. The chain joins TRBV9 to TRBJ2-3; 7 bases align to TRBD1. In germline, CDR1 is SGDLS, CDR2 YYNGEE. This CDR3 is built from 15 residues. Trimming removed 4 bases from V and 0 bases from J; junction bases left unmatched: 5. The CDR3 DNA reads TGTGCCAGCAGCCTCTGGACAGGAAGCACAGATACGCAGTATTTT. It specifies CASSLWTGSTDTQYF.

The rearrangement uses TRBV6-1 and TRBJ2-1, with TRBD2 identical over 12 bases. Germline lookup yields CDR1 MNHNS and CDR2 SASEGT. With V trimmed by 4 bases and J by 4 bases, 5 bases remained unmatched. CDR3 length: 16 residues. CDR3 residues: CASSATSGGNYNEQFF. The CDR3 DNA is TGTGCCAGCAGTGCCACTAGCGGGGGGAATTACAATGAGCAGTTCTTC.

The chain is built from TRBV5-6 and TRBJ2-2; 10 bases map to TRBD1. J was trimmed by 3 bases and V by 4 bases; bases with no gene match: 6. This CDR3 is built from 16 residues. The germline V gene encodes CDR1 SGHDT and CDR2 YYEEEE. The CDR3 sequence is CASSPRTGGHTGELFF. The CDR3 bases are TGTGCCAGCAGCCCGAGGACAGGGGGTCACACCGGGGAGCTGTTTTTT.

J is TRBJ2-5 and V is TRBV20-1; 7 positions agree with TRBD2. The V gene's germline CDR1 is DFQATT and CDR2 SNEGSKA (reference sequence). The CDR3 is made up of 11 amino acids. The V gene end was trimmed by 6 bases and the J gene end by 5 bases; junction bases not matched to a gene: 3. CDR3 DNA: TGCAGTGCCTGGGGAGGGGAGACCCAGTACTTC. It is translated as CSAWGGETQYF.

The genes are TRBV15 and TRBJ1-3; D not resolved. The CDR3 sequence is 15 residues long. V was clipped by 4 bases and J by 2 bases, with 12 bases between them. CDR1 is LNHNV and CDR2 is YYDKDF in the germline V gene (reference sequence). The CDR3 DNA is TGTGCCACCAGCACCCGCCGGCTAGCTGGAAACACCATATATTTT. Translated, it gives CATSTRRLAGNTIYF.

This clonotype came up a few times. V and J are TRBV6-2 or TRBV6-3 and TRBJ2-2, with 9 positions matching TRBD1. The germline V gene encodes CDR1 MNHEY and CDR2 SVGEGT. With 6 bases clipped from V and 5 bases from J, the junction kept 10 bases outside the gene matches. The CDR3 runs 16 residues. The CDR3 DNA follows: TGTGCCAGCAGCCGATGGGGACAGGGCGAGACCGGGGAGCTGTTTTTT. This encodes CASSRWGQGETGELFF.

This clonotype was seen only a few times. The chain has TRBV20-1 and TRBJ2-2, with 7 positions matching TRBD1. V was clipped by 1 base and J by 5 bases; unmatched bases: 10. CDR1 is DFQATT, CDR2 SNEGSKA, per germline (reference sequence). This CDR3 region has 16 residues. The CDR3 spells CSARGRQGVVTGELFF. The CDR3 DNA reads TGCAGTGCTAGAGGTAGACAGGGAGTTGTTACCGGGGAGCTGTTTTTT.

The table lists this clonotype with a few counts. This sequence joins TRBV7-2 and TRBJ1-1; TRBD1 is a possible D gene (5 bases). In germline, CDR1 is SGHTA, CDR2 FQGNSA. The CDR3 loop spans 11 amino acids. Trimming shortened V by 8 bases and J by 4 bases, and 8 bases separated the two germline ends. The CDR3 region has the DNA TGTGCCAGCGGGGGGGTCACTGAAGCTTTCTTT. Amino acid sequence: CASGGVTEAFF.

The rearrangement uses TRBV6-1 and TRBJ2-1, with 12 bases that match TRBD2. The CDR3 has 16 amino acids. Germline values: CDR1 MNHNS, CDR2 SASEGT. Unmatched junction bases numbered 4, after V lost 5 bases and J lost 2 bases. The DNA of the CDR3 is TGTGCCAGCAGTCCCCGACTAGCGGGAGCCTACAATGAGCAGTTCTTC. Its translation is CASSPRLAGAYNEQFF.

The V gene is TRBV6-2 or TRBV6-3, the J gene TRBJ2-1, with 9 bases lining up with TRBD1. From germline, CDR1 is MNHEY and CDR2 SVGEGT. CDR3 size: 18 residues. After removal of 2 bases from V and 1 base from J, the junction contained 9 bases not matched to a gene. The CDR3 sequence: CASSYHTGGLGSYNEQFF. DNA for the CDR3: TGTGCCAGCAGTTACCATACAGGGGGCTTAGGGTCCTACAATGAGCAGTTCTTC.

V gene TRBV29-1 combines with J gene TRBJ1-3, with 8 bases aligning to TRBD1. From germline, CDR1 is SQVTM and CDR2 ANQGSEA. V trimming: 7 bases; J trimming: 2 bases; junction bases outside the gene matches: 7. The CDR3 consists of 14 residues. In DNA form, the CDR3 reads TGCAGCGCCGGGACAGGAGGACCTGGAAACACCATATATTTT. This translates into CSAGTGGPGNTIYF.

This clonotype was seen only a few times. This chain links TRBV7-9 with TRBJ1-2; TRBD1 is a possible D gene (5 bases). V shed 3 bases and J shed 3 bases, with 8 bases lying between them. Germline V lookup: CDR1 SEHNR, CDR2 FQNEAQ (reference sequence). CDR3 length equals 13 residues. CDR3: CASSFGRDYGYTF. In DNA, the CDR3 is TGTGCCAGCAGCTTTGGCAGGGACTATGGCTACACCTTC.

This clonotype was seen repeatedly, ten times or more. The chain employs TRBV5-1 and TRBJ2-5; D unclear. The CDR3 runs to 15 residues. Per germline, CDR1 SGHRS and CDR2 YFSETQ. V lost 1 base and J lost 5, with 15 bases in between. The CDR3 DNA reads TGCGCCAGCAGCTTGCCTGTGGCAGAAGGGGAGACCCAGTACTTC. Residues: CASSLPVAEGETQYF.

The chain joins TRBV2 to TRBJ1-4; D perhaps matches TRBD1 (5 bases). The CDR3 loop spans 13 amino acids. From germline, CDR1 is SNHLY and CDR2 FYNNEI. V lost 2 bases and J lost 8, with 9 bases in between. Written as DNA, the CDR3 is TGTGCCAGCAGTGAAAGACAGAGCGAAAAACTGTTTTTT. Translation: CASSERQSEKLFF.

This clonotype was detected only a few times. The gene calls are TRBV27 and TRBJ2-7; 10 bases fit TRBD1. The CDR3 has 17 amino acids. CDR1 and CDR2 (germline): MNHEY, SMNVEV (reference sequence). The J segment lost 7 bases and the V segment lost 4 bases, leaving 16 bases of the junction unmatched. In nucleotides, the CDR3 is TGTGCCAGCAGTTCGCAACTGAGACAGGGGGCAAGGTGGGAGCAGTACTTC. Translated: CASSSQLRQGARWEQYF.

This clonotype was observed at least ten times. The CDR3 sequence is CASSPHSNQPQHF. CDR3 DNA: TGTGCCAGCAGCCCTCATAGCAATCAGCCCCAGCATTTT. This chain uses TRBV12-3 or TRBV12-4 with TRBJ1-5; D uncertain. V was cut by 6 bases and J by 0 bases, with 6 bases left in between. The CDR3 is made up of 13 amino acids.

The CDR3 here is CSAREDRANSPLHF. CDR3 nucleotides: TGCAGTGCTAGAGAGGACAGGGCGAATTCACCCCTCCACTTT. The chain links TRBV20-1 to TRBJ1-6; 8 bases line up with TRBD1. V dropped 0 bases and J dropped 7; count of bases not matched to a gene: 2. Germline values: CDR1 DFQATT, CDR2 SNEGSKA (reference sequence). CDR3 length: 14 amino acids.

The gene calls are TRBV5-1 and TRBJ2-1; 7 nucleotides match TRBD2. Per the germline V gene, CDR1 is SGHRS and CDR2 is YFSETQ. The CDR3 is made up of 17 amino acids. J was trimmed by 6 bases and V by 1 base; bases with no gene match: 13. The DNA of the CDR3 is TGCGCCAGCAGCTTGCGGCTAGCGGCCCTGGGGGTCAATGAGCAGTTCTTC. This gives the protein CASSLRLAALGVNEQFF.

The table lists this clonotype with a few counts. V gene TRBV30 combines with J gene TRBJ1-1; 8 nucleotides align to TRBD1. Germline lookup yields CDR1 GTSNPN and CDR2 SVGIG (reference sequence). This CDR3 spans 13 amino acids. V lost 4 bases and J lost 8; bases outside the gene matches: 9. Here the CDR3 DNA reads TGTGCCTGGAAAAACAACAGGGGGTGGGAAGCTTTCTTT. This translates into CAWKNNRGWEAFF.

This chain links TRBV20-1 with TRBJ2-5, with 7 bases lining up with TRBD1. V gave up 1 base and J gave up 5 bases; unmatched junction bases: 7. The CDR3 contains 14 residues. Per germline, CDR1 DFQATT and CDR2 SNEGSKA (reference sequence). CDR3 nucleotide sequence: TGCAGTGCTAGAGGGGAAGGGACAGCGGAGACCCAGTACTTC. Protein: CSARGEGTAETQYF.

As for this clonotype: A much more abundant neighbour one base away suggests this may be a read error. The chain couples TRBV29-1 to TRBJ2-1; D is unresolved. The length of the CDR3 is 14 residues. Germline V gives CDR1 SQVTM, CDR2 ANQGSEA. CDR3 protein: CSLQGPLLHNQQFF. DNA for the CDR3: TGCAGCCTCCAAGGGCCCCTCCTACACAATCAGCAGTTCTTC.

This chain joins TRBV21-1 and TRBJ1-1; TRBD1, the table's D call, was not compared with the DNA. TRBV21-1 has pseudogene status. The CDR3 is 10 residues long. The CDR3 coding sequence is TGTGCCAGCAACTACAGGGAAGCTTTCTTT. Translated: CASNYREAFF.

The rearrangement uses TRBV10-1 and TRBJ1-1; D not resolved. From germline, CDR1 is WNHNN and CDR2 SYGVQD (reference sequence). The CDR3 has 11 residues. Trimming removed 7 bases at V and 7 bases at J, with 10 bases between. The CDR3: CASKDGREAFF. For the CDR3, the DNA is TGCGCCAGCAAGGACGGCCGTGAAGCTTTCTTT.

There are a few counts of this clonotype. The J gene is TRBJ2-7, the V gene TRBV6-2 or TRBV6-3; the match to TRBD2 covers 13 bases. Germline V gives CDR1 MNHEY, CDR2 SVGEGT. V dropped 9 bases and J dropped 1; count of bases not matched to a gene: 0. The CDR3 sequence is 13 residues long. Here the CDR3 reads CARTSGRSYEQYF. The CDR3 bases are TGTGCCAGGACTAGCGGGAGGTCCTACGAGCAGTACTTC.

This clonotype was counted only a few times. The rearrangement links TRBV6-4 to TRBJ1-2, with 9 bases fitting TRBD1. The CDR3 has 13 amino acids. J gave up 7 bases and V 4 bases, and 4 bases lay outside the gene matches. CDR1 is MRHNA and CDR2 is SNTAGT in the germline V gene. The CDR3 nucleotides are TGTGCCAGCAGTGCGACAGGGGGAAGTGGCTACACCTTC. Translation gives CASSATGGSGYTF.

The sample holds a few counts of this clonotype. The chain couples TRBV28 to TRBJ1-5; D unresolved. The V gene lost 7 bases and the J gene lost 5 bases, with 15 bases spanning the gap. The CDR3 has 14 amino acids. CDR1 is MDHEN and CDR2 is SYDVKM in the germline V gene. The CDR3 protein is CASTHGGVDQPQHF. DNA for the CDR3: TGTGCCAGCACCCACGGTGGGGTGGATCAGCCCCAGCATTTT.

Many counts were recorded for this clonotype. The CDR3 coding sequence is TGTGCCAGCAGTTTGGGGACTGGGCCCCAGCATTTT. Protein sequence: CASSLGTGPQHF. V usage is TRBV6-6 and J usage is TRBJ1-5; perhaps TRBD1 as D (5 bases). Germline CDR1 and CDR2: MNHNY and SVGAGI (reference sequence). The CDR3 is 12 amino acids. V was pared by 4 bases and J by 9 bases, with 10 bases between.

This clonotype was picked up one time. Given the absence of the conserved phenylalanine or tryptophan at the CDR3 end, a read error is likely. This chain joins TRBV7-8 and TRBJ1-1; tentative D call: TRBD1 (5 bases). The CDR3 contains 16 residues. CDR1 and CDR2 from the germline V gene are SGHVS and FQNEAQ. The V gene lost 2 bases and the J gene lost 0 bases, with 13 bases spanning the gap. For the CDR3, the DNA is TGTGCCAGCAGCTTACAGGCGGGACCCTTGAACACTGAAGCTTTCTCT. It codes for CASSLQAGPLNTEAFS.

The rearrangement joins TRBV15 to TRBJ1-5; D perhaps matches TRBD1 (6 bases). Germline V gives CDR1 LNHNV, CDR2 YYDKDF (reference sequence). With 0 bases removed from V and 6 bases from J, the gap between germline ends came to 18 bases. The CDR3 covers 17 residues. CDR3 protein: CATSRDPGGQGVQPQHF. In DNA form, the CDR3 reads TGTGCCACCAGCAGAGATCCGGGGGGGCAGGGCGTTCAGCCCCAGCATTTT.